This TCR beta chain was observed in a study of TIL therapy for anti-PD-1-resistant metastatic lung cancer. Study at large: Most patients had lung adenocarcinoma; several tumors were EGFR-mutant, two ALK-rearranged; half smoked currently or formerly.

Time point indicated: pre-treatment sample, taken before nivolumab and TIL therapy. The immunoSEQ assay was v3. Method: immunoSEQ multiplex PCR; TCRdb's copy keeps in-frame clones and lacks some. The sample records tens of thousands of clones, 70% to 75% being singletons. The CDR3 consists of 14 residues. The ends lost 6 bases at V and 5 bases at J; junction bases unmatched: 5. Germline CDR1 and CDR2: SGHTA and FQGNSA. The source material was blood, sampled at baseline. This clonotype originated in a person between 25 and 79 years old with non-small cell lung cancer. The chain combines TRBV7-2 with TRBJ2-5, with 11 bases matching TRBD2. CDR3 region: CASRVAGGPETQYF. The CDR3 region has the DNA TGTGCCAGCAGAGTAGCGGGAGGGCCGGAGACCCAGTACTTC.